A selection of T cell receptor beta chains follows, all from one sample in a study of cytomegalovirus exposure and HLA in healthy donors. Data came from immunoSEQ multiplex PCR; TCRdb stores just in-frame clones and leaves some out. The profile covers around 170,000 clones, with 75% to 90% appearing a single time and 1.4% taken by the ten largest. Sequenced material: PBMCs. The receptors were sampled from a girl under 18 in good health and CMV-seropositive. Each CDR3 is given with its conserved first and last residue. The D gene is left open where the match is weak. Expanded clones are given a class, and other clones once, few, many or no size at all.

v_gene	d_gene	abundance	j_gene	CDR3nt	CDR3aa
TRBV5-1	TRBD1	NA	TRBJ1-5	TGCGCCAGCAGCTTGGGGGCAGGGGGCAACCAGCCCCAGCATTTT	CASSLGAGGNQPQHF
TRBV11-2	NA	NA	TRBJ1-1	TGTGCCAGCAGCTCCCTAGGGCGGGGAGCCGAAGCTTTCTTT	CASSSLGRGAEAFF
TRBV7-2	TRBD1	NA	TRBJ1-2	TGTGCCAGCAGCTTCCGGGACAGGGCGAACTATGGCTACACCTTC	CASSFRDRANYGYTF
TRBV4-3	TRBD1	NA	TRBJ1-1	TGCGCCAGCAGCCAACCCGACAGGGACACTGAAGCTTTCTTT	CASSQPDRDTEAFF
TRBV29-1	NA	NA	TRBJ2-7	TGCAGCGCGCGACCGGGACATCTCTACGAGCAGTACTTC	CSARPGHLYEQYF
TRBV2	NA	few	TRBJ2-7	TGTGCCAGCAGAGTTGAAGAGGACGAGCAGTACTTC	CASRVEEDEQYF
TRBV5-4	TRBD1	NA	TRBJ1-1	TGTGCCAGCAGGCGGGACAGGGGGACTGAAGCTTTCTTT	CASRRDRGTEAFF
TRBV19	TRBD1	NA	TRBJ1-2	TGTGCCAGTAGTACCCCGACAGGGAAGGGATATGGCTACACCTTC	CASSTPTGKGYGYTF
TRBV6-1	TRBD1	NA	TRBJ2-7	TGTGCCAGCAGTGAAAGGGACAGCACCTACGAGCAGTACTTC	CASSERDSTYEQYF
TRBV5-4	TRBD1	NA	TRBJ1-6	TGTGCCAGCAGCTCCGGGACAGGGTCCTCTTATAATTCACCCCTCCACTTT	CASSSGTGSSYNSPLHF
TRBV4-1	TRBD1	NA	TRBJ1-1	TGCGCCAGCAGCCAAGAGAGACAGGGCTGGACTGAAGCTTTCTTT	CASSQERQGWTEAFF
TRBV5-1	NA	NA	TRBJ1-2	TGCGCCAGCAGCTCGACAGTTTATGGCTACACCTTC	CASSSTVYGYTF
TRBV5-6	NA	NA	TRBJ1-5	TGTGCCAGCAGCTTGGGGTGGACAGCGTTAGACCAGCCCCAGCATTTT	CASSLGWTALDQPQHF
TRBV6-5	NA	NA	TRBJ2-3	TGTGCCAGCAGTTACGGGGGGACAGTCCCCACAGATACGCAGTATTTT	CASSYGGTVPTDTQYF
TRBV5-1	NA	NA	TRBJ2-1	TGCGCCAGCAGCTTGTTACTAGCAGCGGATGAGCAGTTCTTC	CASSLLLAADEQFF
TRBV29-1	TRBD2	NA	TRBJ2-7	TGCAGCGTTGGCCAGACTAGCAAGATCTACGAGCAGTACTTC	CSVGQTSKIYEQYF
TRBV5-1	NA	NA	TRBJ1-4	TGCGCCAGCAGCTTGAGGTTGGGGGAGGCTGAAAAACTGTTTTTT	CASSLRLGEAEKLFF
TRBV5-1	NA	once	TRBJ2-1	TGCGCCAGCAGACCAGATTACAATGAGCAGTTCTTC	CASRPDYNEQFF
TRBV5-1	TRBD2	NA	TRBJ2-1	TGCGCCAGCAGCAGCGCGGGGGCCTACAATGAGCAGTTCTTC	CASSSAGAYNEQFF
TRBV5-4	NA	NA	TRBJ1-1	TGTGCCAGCAGCTTCCCCCGGAACACTGAAGCTTTCTTT	CASSFPRNTEAFF
TRBV27	TRBD1	NA	TRBJ2-7	TGTGCCAGCCCACCGTGTGACAGGGTCGGGCAGTACTTC	CASPPCDRVGQYF
TRBV5-4	TRBD2	few	TRBJ2-7	TGTGCCAGCAGCCAGGGACTAGCATCCGACGAGCAGTACTTC	CASSQGLASDEQYF
TRBV20-1	NA	once	TRBJ1-1	TGCAGTGCTGGCGGGACTGAAGCTTTCTTT	CSAGGTEAFF
TRBV18	TRBD2	once	TRBJ2-1	TGTGCCAGCTCACCACCATGGATAGGCGGGAGCTCCTACAATGAGCAGTTCTTC	CASSPPWIGGSSYNEQFF
TRBV7-2	TRBD2	NA	TRBJ2-1	TGTGCCAGCAGCGTCCTGACTAGCGGATGGTCCTACAATGAGCAGTTCTTC	CASSVLTSGWSYNEQFF
TRBV7-6	TRBD2	NA	TRBJ2-5	TGTGCCAGCAGCACCATGGGCGGGAGGGGGGAGACCCAGTACTTC	CASSTMGGRGETQYF
TRBV10-2	TRBD2	NA	TRBJ2-2	TGCGCCAGCAGTGATAGCGGGAGGGTTGCCGGGGAGCTGTTTTTT	CASSDSGRVAGELFF
TRBV9	NA	NA	TRBJ2-1	TGTGCCAGCAGCATCTACCCCGGTGAGCAGTTCTTC	CASSIYPGEQFF